The present TCR beta chain was sequenced within a study of long-term antiretroviral therapy in people with HIV. The length of the CDR3 is 20 residues. Germline CDR1 SGHRS, CDR2 YFSETQ. Trimming cost V 2 bases and J 1 base; bases outside gene matches: 14. This was the immunoSEQ v3.0 assay at survey level. Clones were sequenced by immunoSEQ multiplex PCR, and TCRdb holds only the in-frame ones, with some missing. The profile shows approximately 22,000 clones, more than 65% of them singletons. J is TRBJ2-3 and V is TRBV5-1; 12 bases line up with TRBD2. The sequence came from a man between 18 and 29 years old with HIV. The material sequenced was unsorted PBMCs, taken 0.1 years before starting antiretroviral therapy. DNA of the CDR3: TGCGCCAGCAGCTTAGGGCTAGCGGGGGGGTTTGGCGTAGGCACAGATACGCAGTATTTT. Translating it yields CASSLGLAGGFGVGTDTQYF.